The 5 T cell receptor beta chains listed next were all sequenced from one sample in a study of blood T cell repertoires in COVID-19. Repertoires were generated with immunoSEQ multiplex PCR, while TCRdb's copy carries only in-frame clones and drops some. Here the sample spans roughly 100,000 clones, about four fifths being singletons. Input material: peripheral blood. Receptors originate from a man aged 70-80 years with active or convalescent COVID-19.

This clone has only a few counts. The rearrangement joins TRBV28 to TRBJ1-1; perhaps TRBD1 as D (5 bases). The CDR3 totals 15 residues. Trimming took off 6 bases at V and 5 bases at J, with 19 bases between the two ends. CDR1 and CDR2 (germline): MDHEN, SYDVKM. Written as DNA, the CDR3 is TGTGCCAGCAGGATACCCACTGGGAAGGGGACTGAAGCTTTCTTT. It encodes CASRIPTGKGTEAFF.

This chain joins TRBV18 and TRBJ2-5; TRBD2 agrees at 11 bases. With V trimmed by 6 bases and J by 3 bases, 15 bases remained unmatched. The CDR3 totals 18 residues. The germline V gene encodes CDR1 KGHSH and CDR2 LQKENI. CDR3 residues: CASSPLSGGASRKETQYF. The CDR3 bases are TGTGCCAGCTCCCCTCTTAGCGGGGGGGCCTCTCGAAAAGAGACCCAGTACTTC.

The chain's CDR3 is CASSSPNTEAFF. DNA of the CDR3: TGTGCCAGCAGTTCTCCTAACACTGAAGCTTTCTTT. The gene calls are TRBV11-1 and TRBJ1-1; D ambiguous. V was trimmed by 6 bases and J by 2 bases, leaving 7 bases between them. The CDR3 totals 12 residues. Germline-derived CDR1 and CDR2 are SGHAT and FQDESV (reference sequence).

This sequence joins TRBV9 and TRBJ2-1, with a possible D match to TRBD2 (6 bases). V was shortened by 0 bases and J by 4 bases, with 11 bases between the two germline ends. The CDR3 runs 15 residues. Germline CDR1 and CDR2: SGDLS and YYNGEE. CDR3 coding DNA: TGTGCCAGCAGCGTAGAATCGGGGGTTTACAATGAGCAGTTCTTC. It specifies CASSVESGVYNEQFF. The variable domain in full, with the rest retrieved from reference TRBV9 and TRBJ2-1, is DSGVTQTPKHLITATGQRVTLRCSPRSGDLSVYWYQQSLDQGLQFLIQYYNGEERAKGNILERFSAQQFPDLHSELNLSSLELGDSALYFCASSVESGVYNEQFFGPGTRLTVL.

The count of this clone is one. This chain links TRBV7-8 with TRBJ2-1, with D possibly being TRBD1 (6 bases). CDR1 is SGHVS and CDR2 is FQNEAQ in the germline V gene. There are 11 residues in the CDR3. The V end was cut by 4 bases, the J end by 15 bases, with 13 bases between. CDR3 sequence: CASSSTGRWFF. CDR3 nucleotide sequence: TGTGCCAGCAGCTCAACAGGGCGATGGTTCTTC.